The T cell receptor (beta chain) described here comes from a study of lymphopenia after photon versus proton radiotherapy. Findings and limits, study-wide: After the lymphocyte nadir, photon-treated repertoires showed oligoclonal expansion, especially of CD8+ Temra cells. Post-nadir TCR diversity decline inversely tracked overall survival among those who died. Proton therapy kept repertoires fairly stable, unlike photons, which gained effector/memory cells.

Generated by immunoSEQ multiplex PCR, the TCRdb table keeps only in-frame clones and is missing some. The sample shows some 30,000 clones, 87% of them seen only once. Concerning this clone: Its antigen remains unidentified.

Germline assignment: CDR1 LNHNV and CDR2 YYDKDF (reference sequence). This CDR3 has 15 amino acids. V gave up 2 bases and J gave up 1 base, with 9 bases separating them. The sample here was peripheral blood, taken from a patient treated with proton-based radiotherapy. This clonotype originated in a woman in her sixties with cholangiocarcinoma. Some clones in this sample may be carry-over from other donors' samples. The V call is TRBV15, the J call TRBJ2-1; D is perhaps TRBD2 (6 bases). The chain's CDR3 is CATSRTGTSYNEQFF. DNA of the CDR3: TGTGCCACCAGCAGAACCGGGACTTCCTACAATGAGCAGTTCTTC.